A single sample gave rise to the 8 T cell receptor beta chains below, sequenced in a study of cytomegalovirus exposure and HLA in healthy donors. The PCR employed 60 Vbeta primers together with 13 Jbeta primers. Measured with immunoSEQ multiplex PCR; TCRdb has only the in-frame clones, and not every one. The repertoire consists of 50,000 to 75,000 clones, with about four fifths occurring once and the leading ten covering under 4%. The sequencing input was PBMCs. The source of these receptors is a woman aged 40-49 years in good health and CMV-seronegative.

The CDR3 spells CASRGSMDTQYF. CDR3 nucleotides: TGTGCCAGCAGGGGATCGATGGATACGCAGTATTTT. The rearrangement links TRBV18 to TRBJ2-3, with a tentative D call TRBD1 (5 bases). This CDR3 has 12 amino acids. Per germline, CDR1 KGHSH and CDR2 LQKENI. Trimming cost V 8 bases and J 6 bases, with 12 bases left between them.

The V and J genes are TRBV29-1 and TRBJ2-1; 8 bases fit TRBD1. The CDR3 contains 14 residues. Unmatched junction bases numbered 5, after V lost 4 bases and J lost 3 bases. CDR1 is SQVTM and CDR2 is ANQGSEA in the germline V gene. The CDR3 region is CSVGQGTGYNEQFF. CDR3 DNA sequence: TGCAGCGTTGGACAGGGGACAGGCTACAATGAGCAGTTCTTC.

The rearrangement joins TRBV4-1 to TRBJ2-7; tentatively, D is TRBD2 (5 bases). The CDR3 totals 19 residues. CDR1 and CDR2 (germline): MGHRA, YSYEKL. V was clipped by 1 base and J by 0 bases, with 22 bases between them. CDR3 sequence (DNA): TGCGCCAGCAGCCAAGGAAACTATATGGGAGCGGATCTCTCCTACGAGCAGTACTTC. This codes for CASSQGNYMGADLSYEQYF.

CDR3 DNA sequence: TGTGCCAGCAGCTTCCATAGGGAGGGGGGCGACACTGAAGCTTTCTTT. Translated: CASSFHREGGDTEAFF. The chain couples TRBV7-6 to TRBJ1-1; D possibly corresponds to TRBD1 (6 bases). This CDR3 is 16 amino acids long. The germline V gene has CDR1 SGHVS and CDR2 FNYEAQ. V was trimmed by 3 bases and J by 3 bases, leaving 17 bases between them.

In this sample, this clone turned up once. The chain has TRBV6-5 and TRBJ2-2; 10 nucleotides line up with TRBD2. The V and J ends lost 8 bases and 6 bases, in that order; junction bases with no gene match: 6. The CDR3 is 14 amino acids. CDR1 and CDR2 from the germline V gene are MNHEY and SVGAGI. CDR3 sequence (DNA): TGTGCCAGCGGGGCTAGCGGGAGTGCCGGGGAGCTGTTTTTT. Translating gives CASGASGSAGELFF.

The CDR3 protein is CASSLAGEATEAFF. The DNA of the CDR3 is TGCGCCAGCAGCTTGGCCGGGGAGGCCACTGAAGCTTTCTTT. V is TRBV5-1 and J is TRBJ1-1; D is ambiguous. V lost 0 bases, J lost 4 bases, and 10 bases lay in between. Germline CDR1 is SGHRS and CDR2 is YFSETQ. The CDR3 consists of 14 residues. Full variable domain (missing parts from reference TRBV5-1 and TRBJ1-1): KAGVTQTPRYLIKTRGQQVTLSCSPISGHRSVSWYQQTPGQGLQFLFEYFSETQRNKGNFPGRFSGRQFSNSRSEMNVSTLELGDSALYLCASSLAGEATEAFFGQGTRLTVV.

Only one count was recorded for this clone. CDR3 loop: CASSLASGLAYEQYF. The CDR3 DNA follows: TGTGCCAGCAGCTTAGCGTCAGGACTAGCATACGAGCAGTACTTC. The rearrangement uses TRBV7-2 and TRBJ2-7; 8 nucleotides line up with TRBD2. V trimming: 0 bases; J trimming: 4 bases; junction bases outside the gene matches: 5. Germline CDR1 reads SGHTA; CDR2 reads FQGNSA. This CDR3 region has 15 residues.

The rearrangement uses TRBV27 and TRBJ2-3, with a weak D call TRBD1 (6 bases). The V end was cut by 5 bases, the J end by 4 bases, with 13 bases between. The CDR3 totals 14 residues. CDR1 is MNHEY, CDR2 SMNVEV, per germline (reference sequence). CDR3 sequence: CASSPGVRADTQYF. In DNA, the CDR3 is TGTGCCAGCAGTCCAGGGGTGAGAGCAGATACGCAGTATTTT.